Shown below are 19 T cell receptor beta chains from a single sample sequenced in a study of blood T cell repertoires in COVID-19 (TCRdb year 2020). Library prep was done by the immunoSEQ multiplex PCR assay. TCRdb provides this immuneACCESS table in a form limited to in-frame rearrangements. Some clones are lacking; in checked studies, under half of them reflect an unresolved V gene, and why the rest are absent is not known. Present in this sample are some 180,000 clones, 75% to 85% of which were seen just once. Roughly 12% of the sample rests with the top ten. Source material: peripheral blood. The receptors originated from a woman of 80 years or more with COVID-19, enrolled during active disease.

The chain links TRBV6-6 to TRBJ1-3; the D gene is possibly TRBD1 (5 bases). The CDR3 is 16 residues long. The V end lost 6 bases, the J end lost 0 bases, and 15 bases lay between the germline ends. Germline values: CDR1 MNHNY, CDR2 SVGAGI (reference sequence). In nucleotides, the CDR3 is TGTGCCAGCAGCCCAGAGGGACTAAACTCTGGAAACACCATATATTTT. Translation: CASSPEGLNSGNTIYF.

This clone occurred a few times. The chain links TRBV2 to TRBJ1-2; D may be TRBD1 (5 bases). Between the trimmed V and J ends, which lost 6 bases and 8 bases, there was a span of 19 bases. The CDR3 extends over 14 amino acids. Germline V lookup: CDR1 SNHLY, CDR2 FYNNEI. The chain's CDR3 is CASRELEGAFGYTF. The CDR3 coding sequence is TGTGCCAGCAGGGAGTTAGAAGGGGCTTTCGGCTACACCTTC.

This chain connects TRBV3-1 (or the pseudogene TRBV3-2) to TRBJ2-7; D not resolved. Germline CDR1 LGHDT, CDR2 YNNKEL (reference sequence). The CDR3 extends over 11 amino acids. Trimming took off 3 bases at V and 3 bases at J, with 3 bases between the two ends. The CDR3 is CASSHSYEQYF. Here the CDR3 DNA reads TGTGCCAGCAGCCACAGCTACGAGCAGTACTTC.

A single count supports this clone. The genes are TRBV21-1 and TRBJ2-1; TRBD2 reflects the table's D call only, with no check against the DNA. TRBV21-1 has pseudogene status. The CDR3 is 17 residues long. The CDR3 bases are TGTGCCAGCAGCCAACGTCCCGACTGGAGCTCCTACAATGAGCAGTTCTTC. It encodes CASSQRPDWSSYNEQFF.

The rearrangement joins TRBV30 to TRBJ2-7, with unresolved D. V dropped 2 bases and J dropped 0 bases, with 8 bases sitting between them. CDR1 and CDR2 (germline): GTSNPN, SVGIG (reference sequence). CDR3 length: 13 residues. This CDR3 is CAWSKRSSYEQYF. CDR3 nucleotides: TGTGCCTGGAGTAAGAGGAGCTCCTACGAGCAGTACTTC.

V and J are TRBV28 and TRBJ2-3; TRBD2 aligns across 9 bases. The germline CDR1 and CDR2 sequences are MDHEN and SYDVKM. The CDR3 runs 15 residues. The J segment lost 1 base and the V segment lost 5 bases, leaving 4 bases of the junction unmatched. The CDR3 sequence: CASSHSGSGTDTQYF. The CDR3 nucleotides are TGTGCCAGCAGTCATAGCGGGAGCGGCACAGATACGCAGTATTTT. Full variable domain (rest looked up from reference TRBV28 and TRBJ2-3): DVKVTQSSRYLVKRTGEKVFLECVQDMDHENMFWYRQDPGLGLRLIYFSYDVKMKEKGDIPEGYSVSREKKERFSLILESASTNQTSMYLCASSHSGSGTDTQYFGPGTRLTVL.

This clone was seen just once. The chain carries TRBV7-8 and TRBJ1-1, with D uncertain. Germline lookup yields CDR1 SGHVS and CDR2 FQNEAQ. CDR3 size: 14 residues. V dropped 3 bases and J dropped 1 base, with 9 bases sitting between them. The DNA for the CDR3 is TGTGCCAGCAGCTTTCTCACTGGGAACACTGAAGCTTTCTTT. Translation gives CASSFLTGNTEAFF.

The chain has TRBV16 and TRBJ1-2; a weak D match, TRBD1 (5 bases). The CDR3 sequence is 12 residues long. Between the trimmed V and J ends, which lost 4 bases and 7 bases, there was a span of 10 bases. Germline V gives CDR1 KGHSY, CDR2 FQNENV. The CDR3 is CASSPGGAGYTF. The CDR3, as DNA: TGTGCCAGCAGCCCCGGAGGGGCTGGCTACACCTTC.

The CDR3 DNA follows: TGCGCCAGCCGCCTAGCGGGAGAGGGAGGTGAGCAGTTCTTC. As protein: CASRLAGEGGEQFF. The chain links TRBV5-1 to TRBJ2-1; TRBD2 matches at 10 bases. CDR3 length: 14 amino acids. CDR1 is SGHRS and CDR2 is YFSETQ in the germline V gene. V lost 7 bases to trimming and J lost 9 bases; unmatched junction nucleotides: 10.

This chain uses TRBV7-8 with TRBJ2-7; no reliable D call. CDR1 and CDR2 (germline): SGHVS, FQNEAQ. V dropped 1 base and J dropped 5 bases, with 15 bases sitting between them. The CDR3 spans 15 residues. The CDR3 reads CASSLVAAWSDEQYF. CDR3 in DNA: TGTGCCAGCAGCTTAGTGGCCGCCTGGTCCGACGAGCAGTACTTC.

The CDR3 sequence: CASSLDGGGYNEQFF. As DNA, the CDR3 is TGCGCCAGCAGCTTGGATGGGGGAGGCTACAATGAGCAGTTCTTC. V is TRBV5-1 and J is TRBJ2-1; tentative D call: TRBD2 (6 bases). The germline gives CDR1 SGHRS, CDR2 YFSETQ. The CDR3 is made up of 15 amino acids. Deletions cut 0 bases from V and 3 bases from J, with 10 bases between.

This chain joins TRBV5-1 and TRBJ1-6, with a weak D call TRBD1 (5 bases). The CDR3 totals 14 residues. Per germline, CDR1 SGHRS and CDR2 YFSETQ. Trimming took off 1 base at V and 8 bases at J, with 10 bases between the two ends. The CDR3, as DNA: TGCGCCAGCAGCTTGCAGGGTTGGGATTCACCCCTCCACTTT. It specifies CASSLQGWDSPLHF.

This clone was detected a few times. The rearrangement joins TRBV5-1 to TRBJ2-3; weak D call: TRBD2 (7 bases). The germline V and J ends were trimmed by 7 bases and 0 bases, with 12 bases remaining between them. CDR3 length equals 14 residues. Germline-derived CDR1 and CDR2 are SGHRS and YFSETQ. CDR3 region: CASARGGSTDTQYF. The DNA of the CDR3 is TGCGCCAGCGCGAGGGGGGGAAGCACAGATACGCAGTATTTT.

V usage is TRBV5-1 and J usage is TRBJ1-2, with D tentatively TRBD1 (6 bases). The germline V gene has CDR1 SGHRS and CDR2 YFSETQ. The CDR3 is 12 residues long. V lost 4 bases and J lost 4, with 8 bases in between. The CDR3 loop is CASSPDSYGYTF. The CDR3, as DNA: TGCGCCAGCAGCCCGGACAGCTATGGCTACACCTTC.

The chain joins TRBV14 to TRBJ2-2; 8 positions match TRBD1. Germline-derived CDR1 and CDR2 are SGHDN and FVKESK. The length of the CDR3 is 15 residues. J lost 4 bases, V lost 4 bases, and 5 bases had no gene match. The CDR3 DNA reads TGTGCCAGCAGCCGGAACAGGGGGAGCACCGGGGAGCTGTTTTTT. Protein product: CASSRNRGSTGELFF.

The J gene is TRBJ2-3, the V gene TRBV7-8, with TRBD2 identical over 11 bases. Germline CDR1 reads SGHVS; CDR2 reads FQNEAQ. Trimming at V came to 5 bases and at J to 2 bases, leaving 15 bases not matched to a gene. The CDR3 has 19 residues. The CDR3 coding sequence is TGTGCCAGCAGCCCCCTCTCGGCTAGCGGGGGGCTATACACAGATACGCAGTATTTT. This codes for CASSPLSASGGLYTDTQYF.

This clone was seen a single time. The chain joins TRBV5-4 to TRBJ1-4, with 8 bases fitting TRBD1. The CDR3 runs to 15 residues. Germline CDR1 is SGHNT and CDR2 is YYREEE (reference sequence). Unmatched junction bases numbered 6, after V lost 1 base and J lost 7 bases. DNA for the CDR3: TGTGCCAGCAGCTTGAGGCAGGGGGCAAGTGAAAAACTGTTTTTT. Its translation: CASSLRQGASEKLFF.

J is TRBJ1-3 and V is TRBV25-1, with D maybe TRBD1 (6 bases). Germline V gene data show CDR1 as MGHDK and CDR2 as SYGVNS. V dropped 3 bases and J dropped 3 bases, with 12 bases sitting between them. CDR3 length: 15 residues. As DNA, the CDR3 is TGTGCCAGCAGTGACTGGACAGTCCGTGGAAACACCATATATTTT. It translates to CASSDWTVRGNTIYF.

CDR3 loop: CASSVTGSTDTQYF. The CDR3 region has the DNA TGCGCCAGCAGCGTGACGGGTAGCACAGATACGCAGTATTTT. The rearrangement joins TRBV5-1 to TRBJ2-3; D remains unclear. Per the germline V gene, CDR1 is SGHRS and CDR2 is YFSETQ. The CDR3 covers 14 residues. V shed 4 bases and J shed 0 bases, with 9 bases lying between them.